The 19 T cell receptor beta chains below all came from one sample that was sequenced in a study of CD4 T cells in relation to SARS-CoV-2 and coronaviruses (dated by TCRdb to the early 2020s). The library relied on the immunoSEQ multiplex PCR assay. TCRdb retrieved this table from immuneACCESS and kept in-frame rearrangements only. Not all clones are present; in checked studies, unresolved V genes account for under half, and no reason is known for the remainder. Counted in this sample were under 20,000 clones; around three quarters of them appeared once. Approximately 30% of the sample is held by the ten biggest clonotypes. No antigen has been identified for these receptors. CD4+ T cells from unexposed donors were collected before the COVID-19 pandemic (2011-2018). After around ten days of culture, CD4+ T cells were isolated with the EasySep CD4+ T cell isolation kit. Source material: CD4+ T cells from PBMCs, cultured in vitro. The receptors here all came from a human donor in good health.

This clone was counted a single time. The chain recombines TRBV7-6 with TRBJ2-1; 13 nucleotides line up with TRBD2. V shed 6 bases and J 4 bases; nucleotides not matched to a gene: 15. Germline V CDR1 and CDR2: SGHVS, FNYEAQ. The CDR3 contains 19 residues. The CDR3 is CASSQGQLAGGLGYNEQFF. The CDR3 region has the DNA TGTGCCAGCAGTCAAGGCCAACTAGCGGGAGGGCTTGGATACAATGAGCAGTTCTTC.

This clone was seen a single time. The chain employs TRBV10-3 and TRBJ1-1; D unresolved. Per the germline V gene, CDR1 is ENHRY and CDR2 is SYGVKD. This CDR3 spans 17 amino acids. Trimming cost V 0 bases and J 5 bases, with 19 bases left between them. CDR3 residues: CAISESRGGGDKTEAFF. In DNA form, the CDR3 reads TGTGCCATCAGTGAGTCTAGAGGTGGAGGAGATAAAACTGAAGCTTTCTTT.

The chain combines TRBV5-1 with TRBJ2-7, with 9 bases fitting TRBD1. This CDR3 region has 14 residues. With 5 bases clipped from V and 6 bases from J, the junction kept 9 bases outside the gene matches. Germline V gene sequence: CDR1 SGHRS, CDR2 YFSETQ. CDR3 sequence reads: CASSHGTGRGEQYF. The CDR3 bases are TGCGCCAGCAGTCATGGGACAGGGCGTGGCGAGCAGTACTTC.

This clone showed up just once. This chain joins TRBV28 and TRBJ1-6, with 9 bases matching TRBD1. The CDR3 contains 13 residues. Germline CDR1 is MDHEN and CDR2 is SYDVKM. V lost 8 bases to trimming and J lost 7 bases; unmatched junction nucleotides: 3. The CDR3 nucleotides read TGTGCCAGCGCCGGGACAGGGAATTCACCCCTCCACTTT. It yields the protein CASAGTGNSPLHF.

The chain combines TRBV24-1 with TRBJ2-1; 8 bases are shared with TRBD2. CDR3 length: 16 amino acids. J lost 4 bases, V lost 3 bases, and 7 bases had no gene match. The germline V gene encodes CDR1 KGHDR and CDR2 SFDVKD. The CDR3, as DNA: TGTGCCACCAGTGATCGAACCGGGACTAGTTACAATGAGCAGTTCTTC. Amino acids: CATSDRTGTSYNEQFF.

This chain connects TRBV18 to TRBJ2-5, with D hard to call. Trimming cost V 2 bases and J 3 bases, with 10 bases left between them. The CDR3 length is 14 residues. The germline CDR1 and CDR2 sequences are KGHSH and LQKENI. CDR3 loop: CASSPMAREETQYF. CDR3 nucleotides: TGTGCCAGCTCACCAATGGCCAGAGAAGAGACCCAGTACTTC.

CDR3 loop: CASSQDWGGGSGNTIYF. The CDR3 bases are TGTGCCAGCAGCCAAGATTGGGGAGGAGGCTCTGGAAACACCATATATTTT. V usage is TRBV3-1 (or the pseudogene TRBV3-2) and J usage is TRBJ1-3; D not certain. Trimming took off 0 bases at V and 0 bases at J, with 12 bases between the two ends. This CDR3 contains 17 residues. Germline V gene data show CDR1 as LGHDT and CDR2 as YNNKEL (reference sequence).

This clone has only one observation. The gene calls are TRBV2 and TRBJ2-5; D gene unclear. The CDR3 is made up of 12 amino acids. Germline V gene data show CDR1 as SNHLY and CDR2 as FYNNEI. V was pared by 7 bases and J by 5 bases, with 11 bases between. The CDR3 coding sequence is TGTGCCAGCAAATTGTCCGCGGAGACCCAGTACTTC. As protein: CASKLSAETQYF.

The chain employs TRBV2 and TRBJ2-2; D gene unclear. The CDR3 has 13 amino acids. Per the germline V gene, CDR1 is SNHLY and CDR2 is FYNNEI. The V and J ends lost 1 base and 4 bases respectively, with 4 bases between them. The CDR3 bases are TGTGCCAGCAGTGAAGGACCCACCGGGGAGCTGTTTTTT. It yields the protein CASSEGPTGELFF.

This clone was found a few times. The chain joins TRBV5-1 to TRBJ2-2; D not resolved. This CDR3 spans 15 amino acids. Deletions cut 0 bases from V and 1 base from J, with 7 bases between. CDR1 is SGHRS, CDR2 YFSETQ, per germline. The DNA of the CDR3 is TGCGCCAGCAGCTTGGCCAGCCAGAACACCGGGGAGCTGTTTTTT. This sequence encodes CASSLASQNTGELFF.

The chain carries TRBV7-8 and TRBJ2-7; the D is unclear. This CDR3 has 16 amino acids. The germline V gene encodes CDR1 SGHVS and CDR2 FQNEAQ. With 8 bases removed from V and 2 bases from J, the gap between germline ends came to 22 bases. As DNA, the CDR3 is TGTGCCAGCGGATCCCCTCATTTGGTAGTCGCCTACGAGCAGTACTTC. This gives the protein CASGSPHLVVAYEQYF.

The gene calls are TRBV24-1 and TRBJ2-3; D is possibly TRBD1 (5 bases). Germline lookup yields CDR1 KGHDR and CDR2 SFDVKD. Between the trimmed V and J ends, which lost 11 bases and 0 bases, there was a span of 11 bases. The CDR3 sequence is 13 residues long. In DNA, the CDR3 is TGTGCCAGCGGACAATTTAGCACAGATACGCAGTATTTT. Its protein is CASGQFSTDTQYF.

The V gene is TRBV18, the J gene TRBJ2-6; TRBD1 aligns across 9 bases. Germline loops: CDR1 KGHSH, CDR2 LQKENI. The CDR3 runs to 18 residues. V was pared by 3 bases and J by 0 bases, with 6 bases of the junction left unmatched. DNA for the CDR3: TGTGCCAGCTCACCCGCCGGGACAGGGAGCTCTGGGGCCAACGTCCTGACTTTC. This gives the protein CASSPAGTGSSGANVLTF.

As DNA, the CDR3 is TGTGCCAGCAGCCTTTTAGCGGGGGGCTACAATGAGCAGTTCTTC. Protein sequence: CASSLLAGGYNEQFF. This rearrangement joins TRBV7-9 to TRBJ2-1; TRBD2 aligns across 10 bases. CDR1 SEHNR and CDR2 FQNEAQ come from the germline V gene (reference sequence). V dropped 5 bases and J dropped 3; count of bases not matched to a gene: 4. CDR3 size: 15 residues.

J is TRBJ1-3 and V is TRBV6-5; TRBD1 might be the D (6 bases). The germline V gene encodes CDR1 MNHEY and CDR2 SVGAGI. V shed 8 bases and J shed 0 bases, with 14 bases lying between them. CDR3 size: 15 residues. CDR3 loop: CASGVTGNSGNTIYF. The CDR3 nucleotides are TGTGCCAGCGGGGTTACAGGGAACTCTGGAAACACCATATATTTT.

The CDR3 DNA is TGTGCCAGCAGTGAAGCAGGGAACGAGCAGTACTTC. This codes for CASSEAGNEQYF. The chain carries TRBV27 and TRBJ2-7; D might be TRBD1 (5 bases). Germline V gene lookup returns CDR1 MNHEY and CDR2 SMNVEV (reference sequence). CDR3 size: 12 residues. Trimming took 5 bases from V and 5 from J, leaving 10 bases between them.

V usage is TRBV6-1 and J usage is TRBJ2-1, with 8 bases matching TRBD2. The V segment lost 2 bases and the J segment 2 bases; nucleotides outside the gene matches: 5. Germline CDR1 is MNHNS and CDR2 is SASEGT. The CDR3 is made up of 16 amino acids. As DNA, the CDR3 is TGTGCCAGCAGTGAATCGGGCGGGAGGACCTACAATGAGCAGTTCTTC. Translating it yields CASSESGGRTYNEQFF.

This chain joins TRBV12-3 or TRBV12-4 and TRBJ1-2; 8 nucleotides line up with TRBD1. This CDR3 has 13 residues. After removal of 5 bases from V and 8 bases from J, the junction contained 7 bases not matched to a gene. CDR3 DNA: TGTGCCAGCAGTAGGGGACAGGTCCTAGGCTACACCTTC. Its translation is CASSRGQVLGYTF.

The chain links TRBV7-8 to TRBJ2-5; D perhaps matches TRBD1 (6 bases). Germline V gene lookup returns CDR1 SGHVS and CDR2 FQNEAQ. The V gene lost 4 bases and the J gene lost 1 base, with 10 bases spanning the gap. CDR3 size: 14 residues. The CDR3 coding sequence is TGTGCCAGCAGCTATACAGGGAGCCAAGAGACCCAGTACTTC. Translating it yields CASSYTGSQETQYF. The full variable domain, in which reference TRBV7-8 and TRBJ2-5 provide the parts outside the CDR3, is GAGVSQSPRYKVAKRGQDVALRCDPISGHVSLFWYQQALGQGPEFLTYFQNEAQLDKSGLPSDRFFAERPEGSVSTLKIQRTQQEDSAVYLCASSYTGSQETQYFGPGTRLLVL.